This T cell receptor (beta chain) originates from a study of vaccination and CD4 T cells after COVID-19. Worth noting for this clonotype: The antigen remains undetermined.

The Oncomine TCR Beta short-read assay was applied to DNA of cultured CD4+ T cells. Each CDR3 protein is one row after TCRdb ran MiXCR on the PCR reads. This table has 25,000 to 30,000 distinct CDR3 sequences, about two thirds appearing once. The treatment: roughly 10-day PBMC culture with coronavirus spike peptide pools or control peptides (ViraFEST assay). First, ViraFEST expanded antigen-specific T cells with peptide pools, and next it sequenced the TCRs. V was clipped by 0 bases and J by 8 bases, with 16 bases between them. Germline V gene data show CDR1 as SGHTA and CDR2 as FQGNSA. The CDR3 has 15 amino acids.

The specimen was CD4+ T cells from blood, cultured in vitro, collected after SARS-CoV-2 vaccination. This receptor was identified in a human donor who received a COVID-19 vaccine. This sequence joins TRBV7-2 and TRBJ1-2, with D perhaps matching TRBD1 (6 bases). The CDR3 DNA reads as TGTGCCAGCAGCTTAGCGATACCAGGGGCTGAGGGCTACACCTTC. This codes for CASSLAIPGAEGYTF. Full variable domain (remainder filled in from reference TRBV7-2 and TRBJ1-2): GAGVSQSPSNKVTEKGKDVELRCDPISGHTALYWYRQSLGQGLEFLIYFQGNSAPDKSGLPSDRFSAERTGGSVSTLTIQRTQQEDSAVYLCASSLAIPGAEGYTFGSGTRLTVV.